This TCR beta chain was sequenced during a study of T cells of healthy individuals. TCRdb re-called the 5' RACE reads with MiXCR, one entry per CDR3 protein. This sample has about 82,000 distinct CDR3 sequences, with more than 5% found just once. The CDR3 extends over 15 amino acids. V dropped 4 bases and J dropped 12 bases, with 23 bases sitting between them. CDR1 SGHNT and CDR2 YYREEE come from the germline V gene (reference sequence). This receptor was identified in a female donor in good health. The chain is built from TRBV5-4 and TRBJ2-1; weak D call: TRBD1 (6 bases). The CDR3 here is CASSRGQGKASGQFF. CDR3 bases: TGTGCCAGCAGCCGAGGCCAGGGGAAGGCGAGCGGGCAGTTCTTC.